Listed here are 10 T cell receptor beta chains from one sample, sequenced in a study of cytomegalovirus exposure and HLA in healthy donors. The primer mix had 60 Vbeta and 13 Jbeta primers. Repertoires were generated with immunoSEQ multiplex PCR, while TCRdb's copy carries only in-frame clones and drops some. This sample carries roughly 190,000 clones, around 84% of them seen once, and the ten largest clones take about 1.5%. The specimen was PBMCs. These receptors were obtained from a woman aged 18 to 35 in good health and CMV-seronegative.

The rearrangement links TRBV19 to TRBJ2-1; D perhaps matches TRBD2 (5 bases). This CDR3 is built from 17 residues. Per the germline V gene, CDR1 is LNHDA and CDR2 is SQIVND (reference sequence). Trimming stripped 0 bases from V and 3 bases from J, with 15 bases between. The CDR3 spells CASSIDPPLEGYNEQFF. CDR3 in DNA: TGTGCCAGTAGTATAGATCCCCCTCTCGAGGGCTACAATGAGCAGTTCTTC. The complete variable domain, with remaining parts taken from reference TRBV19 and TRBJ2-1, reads DGGITQSPKYLFRKEGQNVTLSCEQNLNHDAMYWYRQDPGQGLRLIYYSQIVNDFQKGDIAEGYSVSREKKESFPLTVTSAQKNPTAFYLCASSIDPPLEGYNEQFFGPGTRLTVL.

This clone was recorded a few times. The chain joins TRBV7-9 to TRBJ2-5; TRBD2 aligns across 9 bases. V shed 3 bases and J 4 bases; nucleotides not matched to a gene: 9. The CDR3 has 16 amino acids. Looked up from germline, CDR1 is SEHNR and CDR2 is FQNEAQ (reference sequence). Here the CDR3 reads CASSFQAGGGRETQYF. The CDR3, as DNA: TGTGCCAGCAGCTTTCAGGCGGGAGGGGGACGAGAGACCCAGTACTTC.

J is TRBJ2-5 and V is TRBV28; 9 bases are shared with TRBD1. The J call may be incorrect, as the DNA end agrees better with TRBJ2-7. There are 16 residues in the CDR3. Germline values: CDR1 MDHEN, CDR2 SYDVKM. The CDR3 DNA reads TGTGCCAGCAGTACTCGGACAGGGGTGAGCGGCTACGAGCAGTACTTC. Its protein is CASSTRTGVSGYEQYF.

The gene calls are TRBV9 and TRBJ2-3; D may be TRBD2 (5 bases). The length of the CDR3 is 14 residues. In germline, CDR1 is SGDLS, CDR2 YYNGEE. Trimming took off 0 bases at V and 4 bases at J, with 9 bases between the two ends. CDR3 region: CASSVVGESDTQYF. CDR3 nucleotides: TGTGCCAGCAGCGTAGTCGGGGAATCAGATACGCAGTATTTT.

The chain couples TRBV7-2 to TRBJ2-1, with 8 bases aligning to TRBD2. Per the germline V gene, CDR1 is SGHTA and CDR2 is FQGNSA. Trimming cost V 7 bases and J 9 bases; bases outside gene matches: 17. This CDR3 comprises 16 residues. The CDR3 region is CASKLPGGEREFEQFF. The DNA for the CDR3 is TGTGCCAGCAAACTCCCGGGTGGGGAGCGGGAGTTTGAGCAGTTCTTC.

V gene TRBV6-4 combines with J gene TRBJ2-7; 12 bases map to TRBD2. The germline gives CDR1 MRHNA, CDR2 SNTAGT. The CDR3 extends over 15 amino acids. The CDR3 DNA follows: TGTGCCAGTAGTGCGCTAGCGGGAGGGTCCTACGAGCAGTACGTC. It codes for CASSALAGGSYEQYV.

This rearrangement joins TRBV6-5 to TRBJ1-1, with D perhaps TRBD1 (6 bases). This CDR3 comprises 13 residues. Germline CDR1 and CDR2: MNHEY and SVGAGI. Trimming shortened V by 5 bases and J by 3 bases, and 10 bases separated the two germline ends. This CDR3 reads CASSAYRDTEAFF. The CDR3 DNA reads TGTGCCAGCAGTGCGTACAGGGACACTGAAGCTTTCTTT.

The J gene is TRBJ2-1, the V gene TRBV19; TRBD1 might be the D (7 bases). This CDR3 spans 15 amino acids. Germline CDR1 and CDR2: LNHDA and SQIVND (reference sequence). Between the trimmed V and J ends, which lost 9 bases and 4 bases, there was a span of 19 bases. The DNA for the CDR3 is TGTGCCAGCACTTCGGGAGACAGGGTATACAATGAGCAGTTCTTC. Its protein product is CASTSGDRVYNEQFF.

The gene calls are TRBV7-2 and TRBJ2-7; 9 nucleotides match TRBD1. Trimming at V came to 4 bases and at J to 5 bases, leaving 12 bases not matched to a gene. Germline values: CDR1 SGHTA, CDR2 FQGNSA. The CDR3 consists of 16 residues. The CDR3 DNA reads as TGTGCCAGCAGCTCTACCTCCGGGACAGGGTTCCACGAGCAGTACTTC. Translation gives CASSSTSGTGFHEQYF.

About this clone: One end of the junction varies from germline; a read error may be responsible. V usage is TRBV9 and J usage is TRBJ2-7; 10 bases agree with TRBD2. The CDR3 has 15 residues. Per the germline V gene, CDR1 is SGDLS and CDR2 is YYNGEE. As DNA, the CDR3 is TGTGCCAGCAGCTCAGGGCTAGCGGGAGTTGGTGAGCAGCACTTC. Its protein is CASSSGLAGVGEQHF.